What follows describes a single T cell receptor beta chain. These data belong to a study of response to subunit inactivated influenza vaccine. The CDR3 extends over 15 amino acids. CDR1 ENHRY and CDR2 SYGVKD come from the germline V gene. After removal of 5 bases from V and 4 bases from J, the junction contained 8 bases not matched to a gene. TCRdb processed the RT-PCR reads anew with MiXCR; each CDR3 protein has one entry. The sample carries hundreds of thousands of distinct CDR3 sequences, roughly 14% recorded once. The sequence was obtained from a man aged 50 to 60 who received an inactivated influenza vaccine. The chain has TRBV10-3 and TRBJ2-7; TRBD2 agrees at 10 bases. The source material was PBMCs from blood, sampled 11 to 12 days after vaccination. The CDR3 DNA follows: TGTGCCATCAGTCAACCCGGACTAGCGGTTTACGAGCAGTACTTC. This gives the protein CAISQPGLAVYEQYF.